One TCR beta chain is described in this entry. These data come from a study of T-cell memory formation after mild COVID-19. MiXCR, applied by TCRdb to the 5' RACE reads, yields one record per CDR3 protein. The table includes roughly 180,000 distinct CDR3 sequences, about a fifth detected once. Sequencing used PBMCs or a T cell subset sorted from them (not recorded which). The origin of this receptor is a man in his late teens or twenties who had mild COVID-19 (a few samples of this study predate the infection). Cell type and time point are not known.

The CDR3 region has the DNA TGCGCCAGCAGCTTGGCCCCGGGGCCAATGAACACTGAAGCTTTCTTT. Protein product: CASSLAPGPMNTEAFF. The V gene is TRBV5-1, the J gene TRBJ1-1; a possible D gene is TRBD1 (5 bases). This CDR3 region has 16 residues. CDR1 is SGHRS and CDR2 is YFSETQ in the germline V gene. V lost 0 bases, J lost 0 bases, and 12 bases lay in between.